This T cell receptor (beta chain) was identified in a study of shared clonotypes between healthy human individuals. Study-level information: The people who gave samples were a couple of women and a few men aged 18 to 49. The plates for each donor numbered three CD4 naive, three CD4 memory, two CD8 naive and one CD8 memory. General study points: Rarefaction showed sorted-subset sequencing was incomplete despite large depth.

Details on this clone: Its antigen is not known.

Germline trimming cut 8 bases from V and 3 bases from J; bases unmatched to any gene: 12. Per germline, CDR1 MDHEN and CDR2 SYDVKM. CDR3 size: 15 residues. The assay was carried out at the deep level. Using immunoSEQ multiplex PCR, the repertoire was profiled, and TCRdb retains in-frame clones only, with some absent. The profile covers millions of clones, with about 92% appearing a single time and about 0.39% taken by the ten largest. Sequencing was done on a sample of naive CD4+ T cells from PBMCs. Described subset: CD45RA+ positively selected. The sequence was collected from a man aged 18 to 29 in good health. Some clones in this sample may be carry-over from other donors' samples. The chain recombines TRBV28 with TRBJ1-1; 7 bases line up with TRBD1. The CDR3 region has the DNA TGTGCCAGCGGCATCTCGGGACAGTGGTACACTGAAGCTTTCTTT. Protein sequence: CASGISGQWYTEAFF.